This T cell receptor beta chain was profiled in a study of T cell repertoires in cytomegalovirus infection. Across the whole study: Public TCR beta signatures indicated both CMV infection and matching HLA type.

TCRdb ran MiXCR on the reads and lists one entry per CDR3 protein. This table has roughly 630,000 distinct CDR3 sequences, roughly 26% appearing once. Study findings and constraints: In two of eight donors, the top clonotype was HLA-C-restricted CMV-specific.

Only a few counts were recorded for this clonotype. Its antigen is undetermined. Sequenced input: CD8+ T cells from PBMCs. This TCR came from a human donor in good health (CMV status not recorded). Some clones in this sample may be carry-over from other donors' samples.

The CDR3 nucleotides read TGTGCCATCAGTGAAAGGCTAGCGGGGGGCCGAAACAACGAGCAGTACTTC. Protein: CAISERLAGGRNNEQYF. This chain joins TRBV10-3 and TRBJ2-7; 11 nucleotides align to TRBD2. The CDR3 loop spans 17 amino acids. J lost 5 bases, V lost 3 bases, and 12 bases had no gene match. Germline CDR1 ENHRY, CDR2 SYGVKD.